What follows are 5 T cell receptor beta chains derived from one specimen sequenced in a study of regulatory T cells in long-lasting Graves disease. Noted time point: persistent/refractory GD, antithyroid drugs over 5 years with positive TRAb. Researchers made the TCR library from RNA that was extracted from PBMCs. In building TCR beta libraries, iRepertoire HTBI primers were used together with Arm-PCR of CDR3 regions. TCRdb passed the multiplex PCR reads through MiXCR, listing each CDR3 protein once. The data contain a few hundred thousand distinct CDR3 sequences, about 20% of them singletons. The source was peripheral blood mononuclear cells (PBMCs), collected when the disease was refractory, from a patient treated with antithyroid drugs. Receptor source: a female donor with Graves disease.

This sequence joins TRBV28 and TRBJ1-2; D unresolved. The germline V and J ends were trimmed by 6 bases and 3 bases, with 20 bases remaining between them. This CDR3 comprises 16 residues. Germline assignment: CDR1 MDHEN and CDR2 SYDVKM. CDR3 bases: TGTGCCAGCAGCGTTTCCCCTTTTCGGGGAGACTATGGCTACACCTTC. Translation gives CASSVSPFRGDYGYTF.

The table lists this clonotype with many counts. The chain combines TRBV11-2 with TRBJ2-5, with D possibly being TRBD2 (6 bases). V lost 2 bases, J lost 4 bases, and 17 bases lay in between. The CDR3 length is 16 residues. Germline CDR1 is SGHAT and CDR2 is FQNNGV. The CDR3 protein is CASSLSRAGWGETQYF. CDR3 DNA sequence: TGTGCCAGCAGCTTAAGCCGTGCGGGGTGGGGAGAGACCCAGTACTTC.

This clonotype was picked up many times. V is TRBV10-3 and J is TRBJ2-5; D perhaps matches TRBD2 (5 bases). This CDR3 is 14 amino acids long. V lost 1 base, J lost 5 bases, and 11 bases lay in between. The germline gives CDR1 ENHRY, CDR2 SYGVKD. The CDR3 sequence: CAISELEEVETQYF. CDR3 coding DNA: TGTGCCATCAGTGAGTTGGAGGAGGTGGAGACCCAGTACTTC.

This clonotype was seen at least ten times. The gene calls are TRBV2 and TRBJ1-1; 8 nucleotides align to TRBD1. J lost 5 bases, V lost 3 bases, and 14 bases had no gene match. The CDR3 covers 17 residues. Germline CDR1 reads SNHLY; CDR2 reads FYNNEI. In DNA, the CDR3 is TGTGCCAGCAGTGAGGAGACTCGGACAGGGCGAAGGACTGAAGCTTTCTTT. It is translated as CASSEETRTGRRTEAFF.

This clonotype has a handful of counts. The V call is TRBV6-1, the J call TRBJ2-5; TRBD1 is a possible D gene (5 bases). V dropped 6 bases and J dropped 4 bases, with 6 bases sitting between them. This CDR3 has 11 residues. Germline V gene sequence: CDR1 MNHNS, CDR2 SASEGT. The CDR3 DNA is TGTGCCAGCAGGACAGTAGAGACCCAGTACTTC. Translated, it gives CASRTVETQYF.